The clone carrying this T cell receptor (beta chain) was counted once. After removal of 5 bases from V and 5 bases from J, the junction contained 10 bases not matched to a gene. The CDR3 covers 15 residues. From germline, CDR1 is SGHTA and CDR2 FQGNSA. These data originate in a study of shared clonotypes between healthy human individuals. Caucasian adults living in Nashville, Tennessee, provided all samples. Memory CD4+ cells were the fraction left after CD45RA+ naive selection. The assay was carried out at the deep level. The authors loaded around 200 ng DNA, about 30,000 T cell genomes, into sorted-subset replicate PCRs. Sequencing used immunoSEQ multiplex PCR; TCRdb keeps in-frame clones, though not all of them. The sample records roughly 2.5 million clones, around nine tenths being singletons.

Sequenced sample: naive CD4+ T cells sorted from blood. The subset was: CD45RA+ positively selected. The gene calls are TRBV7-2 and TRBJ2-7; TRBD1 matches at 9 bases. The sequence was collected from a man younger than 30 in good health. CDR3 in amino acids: CASSLEGQGVHEQYF. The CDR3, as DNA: TGTGCCAGCAGCCTAGAGGGACAGGGTGTCCACGAGCAGTACTTC.